This T cell receptor (beta chain) was captured by sequencing in a study of cytomegalovirus exposure and HLA in healthy donors. PCR was performed using 60 Vbeta and 13 Jbeta primers. TCRdb keeps only in-frame clones here, not all; method: immunoSEQ multiplex PCR. Here the sample spans under 150,000 clones, 60% to 80% being singletons. This clone was detected only a few times. Its target is not known. Trimming cost V 6 bases and J 7 bases; bases outside gene matches: 7. The CDR3 is made up of 14 amino acids. Germline V gene lookup returns CDR1 LNHDA and CDR2 SQIVND (reference sequence). Points from the study as a whole: In all likelihood, a cluster of highly shared sequence variants was a sequencing artifact. What a later analysis showed was that several of the most significant clusters appeared linked to common viral pathogens. In a later analysis, DRB1 alleles had the most associated TCRs; HLA-C alleles the fewest. Excluded were some V segments that proved indistinguishable, including TRBV6-2 and TRBV6-3.

The rearrangement links TRBV19 to TRBJ2-2; 8 nucleotides align to TRBD1. The sequence came from a woman younger than 45 in good health and CMV-seropositive. Sequencing input: PBMCs. The CDR3 DNA follows: TGTGCCAGTAGCGGACAGGGATTTGTCGGGGAGCTGTTTTTT. Translation: CASSGQGFVGELFF.